The clone carrying this T cell receptor (beta chain) was found many times. This sample is drawn from a study of T-cell reconstitution after alpha-beta-depleted transplantation in children. A TCRbeta library incorporating unique molecular identifiers was prepared. TCRdb processed the PCR reads anew with MiXCR; each CDR3 protein has one entry. This repertoire shows hundreds of thousands of distinct CDR3 sequences, about 12% found once; its top ten account for approximately 2.9%. Germline CDR1 reads ENHRY; CDR2 reads SYGVKD. The CDR3 runs 16 residues. J lost 6 bases, V lost 6 bases, and 11 bases had no gene match.

The V gene is TRBV10-3, the J gene TRBJ2-5; 12 positions agree with TRBD1. Sequences were derived from PBMCs from the stem cell graft donor, sampled from the stem cell graft. This sequence was found in a human donor who donated a stem cell graft to a child with acute lymphoblastic leukemia. In DNA form, the CDR3 reads TGTGCCATCAGGGAGGGACAGGGGGCTATCGGCCAGACCCAGTACTTC. It translates to CAIREGQGAIGQTQYF.